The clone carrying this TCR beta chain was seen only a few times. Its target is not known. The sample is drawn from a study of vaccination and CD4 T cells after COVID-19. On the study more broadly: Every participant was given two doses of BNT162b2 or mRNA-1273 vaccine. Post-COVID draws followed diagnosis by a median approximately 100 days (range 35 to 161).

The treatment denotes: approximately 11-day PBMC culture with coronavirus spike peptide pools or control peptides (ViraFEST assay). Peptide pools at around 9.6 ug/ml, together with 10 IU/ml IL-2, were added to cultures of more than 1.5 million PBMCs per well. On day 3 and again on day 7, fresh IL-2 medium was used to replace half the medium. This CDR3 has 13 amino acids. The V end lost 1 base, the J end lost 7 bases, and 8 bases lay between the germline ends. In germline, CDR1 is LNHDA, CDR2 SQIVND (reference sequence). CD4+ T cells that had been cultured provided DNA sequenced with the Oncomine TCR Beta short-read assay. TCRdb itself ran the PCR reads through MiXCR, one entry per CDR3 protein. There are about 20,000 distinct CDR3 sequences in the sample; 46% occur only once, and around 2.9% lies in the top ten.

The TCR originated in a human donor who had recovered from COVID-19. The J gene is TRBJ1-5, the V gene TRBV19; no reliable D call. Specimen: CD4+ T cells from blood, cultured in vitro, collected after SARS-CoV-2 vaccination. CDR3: CASSIVWEQPQHF. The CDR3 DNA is TGTGCCAGTAGTATAGTTTGGGAACAGCCCCAGCATTTT.